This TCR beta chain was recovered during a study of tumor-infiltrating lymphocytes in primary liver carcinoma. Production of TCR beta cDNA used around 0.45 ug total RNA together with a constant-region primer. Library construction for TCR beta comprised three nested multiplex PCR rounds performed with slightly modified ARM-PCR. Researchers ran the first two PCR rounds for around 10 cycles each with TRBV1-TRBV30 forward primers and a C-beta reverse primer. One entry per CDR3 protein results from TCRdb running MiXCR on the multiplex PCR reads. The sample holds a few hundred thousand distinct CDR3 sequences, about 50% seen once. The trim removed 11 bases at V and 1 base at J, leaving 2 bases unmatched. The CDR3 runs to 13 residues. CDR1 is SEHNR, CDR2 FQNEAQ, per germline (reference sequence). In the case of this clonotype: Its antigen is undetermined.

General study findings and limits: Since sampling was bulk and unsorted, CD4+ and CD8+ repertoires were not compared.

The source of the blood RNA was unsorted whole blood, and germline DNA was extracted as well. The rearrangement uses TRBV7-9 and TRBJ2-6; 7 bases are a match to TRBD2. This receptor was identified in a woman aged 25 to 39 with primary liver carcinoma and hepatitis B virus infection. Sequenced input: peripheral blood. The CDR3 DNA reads TGTGCCGGGAGGGCTTCTGGGGCCAACGTCCTGACTTTC. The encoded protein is CAGRASGANVLTF.